This passage covers 32 T cell receptor beta chains from one sample sequenced in a study of shared clonotypes between healthy human individuals. The repertoire was sequenced with immunoSEQ multiplex PCR; TCRdb's copy has only in-frame clones and lacks some. The table shows 330,000 or so clones, with roughly 70% occurring only once. The sequenced sample consisted of memory CD4+ T cells sorted from blood. As for subset: CD45RA-negative fraction. These receptors were taken from a man in his thirties or forties in good health.

The V and J genes are TRBV19 and TRBJ2-1, with 10 positions matching TRBD2. The CDR3 is made up of 17 amino acids. The ends lost 1 base at V and 9 bases at J; junction bases unmatched: 12. Per germline, CDR1 LNHDA and CDR2 SQIVND (reference sequence). The CDR3 protein is CASSIGDGLLAGSEQFF. The CDR3 nucleotides are TGTGCCAGTAGTATAGGGGACGGTCTACTAGCGGGAAGTGAGCAGTTCTTC.

The rearrangement uses TRBV18 and TRBJ2-5; D is uncertain. CDR1 is KGHSH, CDR2 LQKENI, per germline. V lost 1 base to trimming and J lost 4 bases, with 7 bases between them. The CDR3 has 13 amino acids. The CDR3 bases are TGTGCCAGCTCACCACAGGTTTTAGAGACCCAGTACTTC. Protein: CASSPQVLETQYF.

This clone was found once. CDR3 coding DNA: TGTGCCAGTACCAGAGCGGGAGGGCTCCAAGAGACCCAGTACTTC. Translating it yields CASTRAGGLQETQYF. The chain couples TRBV19 to TRBJ2-5, with 10 nucleotides matching TRBD2. The CDR3 loop spans 15 amino acids. Germline CDR1 is LNHDA and CDR2 is SQIVND (reference sequence). Trimming took 7 bases from V and 1 from J; bases not matched to a gene: 6. The full variable domain, its missing parts supplied by reference TRBV19 and TRBJ2-5, is DGGITQSPKYLFRKEGQNVTLSCEQNLNHDAMYWYRQDPGQGLRLIYYSQIVNDFQKGDIAEGYSVSREKKESFPLTVTSAQKNPTAFYLCASTRAGGLQETQYFGPGTRLLVL.

The CDR3: CASKGGGSYNEQFF. In DNA, the CDR3 is TGTGCCAGCAAGGGGGGCGGGAGTTACAATGAGCAGTTCTTC. V usage is TRBV6-5 and J usage is TRBJ2-1; possible D gene TRBD2, 7 bases. Germline CDR1 and CDR2: MNHEY and SVGAGI. Trimming shortened V by 7 bases and J by 4 bases, and 14 bases separated the two germline ends. There are 14 residues in the CDR3.

This clone was recorded a few times. The chain links TRBV19 to TRBJ2-1; 9 nucleotides match TRBD1. The CDR3 has 15 amino acids. V lost 7 bases and J lost 2; bases outside the gene matches: 6. Germline assignment: CDR1 LNHDA and CDR2 SQIVND (reference sequence). CDR3 bases: TGTGCCAGTAAACCGGGACAGGGCCCCTACAATGAGCAGTTCTTC. It translates to CASKPGQGPYNEQFF. The whole variable domain, filled in from reference TRBV19 and TRBJ2-1, reads DGGITQSPKYLFRKEGQNVTLSCEQNLNHDAMYWYRQDPGQGLRLIYYSQIVNDFQKGDIAEGYSVSREKKESFPLTVTSAQKNPTAFYLCASKPGQGPYNEQFFGPGTRLTVL.

Here the CDR3 DNA reads TGTGCCAGCAAAGGGGGGACAGGGTCCTACGAGCAGTACTTC. Its protein is CASKGGTGSYEQYF. The genes are TRBV28 and TRBJ2-7; 9 bases agree with TRBD1. The CDR3 extends over 14 amino acids. J lost 1 base, V lost 7 bases, and 5 bases had no gene match. CDR1 is MDHEN and CDR2 is SYDVKM in the germline V gene.

This clone was counted between two and nine times. The V and J genes are TRBV30 and TRBJ2-5; D is perhaps TRBD1 (6 bases). Germline CDR1 GTSNPN, CDR2 SVGIG (reference sequence). There are 14 residues in the CDR3. Trimming stripped 3 bases from V and 4 bases from J, with 15 bases between. Written as DNA, the CDR3 is TGTGCCTGGAGGATAGGACAGATATTAGAGACCCAGTACTTC. As protein: CAWRIGQILETQYF.

The chain has TRBV5-5 and TRBJ2-7; maybe TRBD1 (6 bases). Germline V gene lookup returns CDR1 SGHKS and CDR2 YYEKEE (reference sequence). This CDR3 contains 14 residues. V lost 4 bases, J lost 0 bases, and 11 bases lay in between. In nucleotides, the CDR3 is TGTGCCAGCAGCCTAGGACAGAGCTCCTACGAGCAGTACTTC. Translating it yields CASSLGQSSYEQYF.

This chain links TRBV27 with TRBJ2-2; D tentatively reads TRBD1 or TRBD2 (6 bases each). The CDR3 consists of 16 residues. Trimming took 8 bases from V and 2 from J, leaving 18 bases between them. From germline, CDR1 is MNHEY and CDR2 SMNVEV (reference sequence). CDR3 sequence reads: CASSRGGGQNTGELFF. The CDR3 DNA follows: TGTGCCAGCTCGCGGGGTGGGGGCCAAAACACCGGGGAGCTGTTTTTT.

V and J are TRBV19 and TRBJ2-5; D may be TRBD1 (7 bases). Trimming cost V 2 bases and J 2 bases, with 9 bases left between them. This CDR3 is 14 amino acids long. Germline CDR1 and CDR2: LNHDA and SQIVND (reference sequence). The CDR3 loop reads CASSIQGGQETQYF. CDR3 in DNA: TGTGCCAGTAGTATACAGGGGGGACAAGAGACCCAGTACTTC.

This clone was detected a few times. This chain links TRBV14 with TRBJ2-5; tentatively, D is TRBD1 (6 bases). Trimming shortened V by 2 bases and J by 10 bases, and 14 bases separated the two germline ends. The CDR3 covers 13 residues. Germline V gene sequence: CDR1 SGHDN, CDR2 FVKESK. The CDR3 DNA reads TGTGCCAGCAGCCAAATTCTACAGGGTTTCCAGTACTTC. Its protein is CASSQILQGFQYF. Filled out from reference TRBV14 and TRBJ2-5, the complete variable domain reads EAGVTQFPSHSVIEKGQTVTLRCDPISGHDNLYWYRRVMGKEIKFLLHFVKESKQDESGMPNNRFLAERTGGTYSTLKVQPAELEDSGVYFCASSQILQGFQYFGPGTRLLVL.

The chain has TRBV9 and TRBJ1-2; D is possibly TRBD1 (5 bases). CDR1 and CDR2 from the germline V gene are SGDLS and YYNGEE. The CDR3 is made up of 18 amino acids. V lost 0 bases, J lost 7 bases, and 25 bases lay in between. DNA for the CDR3: TGTGCCAGCAGCGTAGCTGGGGCAGGGTCCCCTATAGGGAGTGGCTACACCTTC. It translates to CASSVAGAGSPIGSGYTF. Full variable domain (missing parts from reference TRBV9 and TRBJ1-2): DSGVTQTPKHLITATGQRVTLRCSPRSGDLSVYWYQQSLDQGLQFLIQYYNGEERAKGNILERFSAQQFPDLHSELNLSSLELGDSALYFCASSVAGAGSPIGSGYTFGSGTRLTVV.

The chain couples TRBV7-2 to TRBJ2-1; D uncertain. This CDR3 is 12 amino acids long. Deletions cut 3 bases from V and 5 bases from J, with 5 bases between. Germline CDR1 reads SGHTA; CDR2 reads FQGNSA. The CDR3 DNA follows: TGTGCCAGCAGCTTTAGACACAATGAGCAGTTCTTC. Amino acid sequence: CASSFRHNEQFF.

Many counts were recorded for this clone. This chain connects TRBV2 to TRBJ2-7; weak D call: TRBD2 (6 bases). V was pared by 4 bases and J by 11 bases, with 18 bases between. CDR3 length equals 13 residues. The germline V gene encodes CDR1 SNHLY and CDR2 FYNNEI. The CDR3 loop reads CASSGSGEIREYF. CDR3 DNA sequence: TGTGCCAGCAGTGGATCGGGGGAGATAAGGGAGTACTTC.

Regarding this clone: A much larger clonotype is one base distant, so this may be a read error. At the DNA level, this CDR3 is encoded by other sequences in the same sample as well. The chain links TRBV18 to TRBJ2-7; D uncertain. This CDR3 contains 14 residues. Germline assignment: CDR1 KGHSH and CDR2 LQKENI. Trimming took 0 bases from V and 0 from J, leaving 6 bases between them. This CDR3 is CASSPPSNSYEQYF. The CDR3 DNA follows: TGTGCCAGCTCACCACCGTCCAACTCCTACGAGCAGTACTTC.

In DNA, the CDR3 is TGTGCCAGCAGCTTCAGGGTCAATCAGCCCCAGCATTTT. Translation gives CASSFRVNQPQHF. The genes are TRBV7-2 and TRBJ1-5; the D gene is possibly TRBD1 (5 bases). V was clipped by 3 bases and J by 3 bases, with 6 bases between them. The V gene's germline CDR1 is SGHTA and CDR2 FQGNSA. The CDR3 spans 13 residues.

This clone was recorded a few times. The genes are TRBV5-1 and TRBJ1-4; the D is unclear. There are 16 residues in the CDR3. Germline CDR1 and CDR2: SGHRS and YFSETQ. V was pared by 0 bases and J by 8 bases, with 17 bases between. The chain's CDR3 is CASSLAGSGGQEKLFF. The CDR3 region has the DNA TGCGCCAGCAGCTTGGCCGGTTCGGGAGGTCAGGAAAAACTGTTTTTT.

The V gene is TRBV19, the J gene TRBJ2-1, with 7 positions matching TRBD2. CDR1 LNHDA and CDR2 SQIVND come from the germline V gene (reference sequence). This CDR3 comprises 16 residues. The J segment lost 1 base and the V segment lost 7 bases, leaving 10 bases of the junction unmatched. The CDR3 sequence is CASMGMAGASYNEQFF. The CDR3 DNA sequence: TGTGCCAGTATGGGTATGGCGGGAGCGTCCTACAATGAGCAGTTCTTC.

CDR3 region: CASSYHPGSGELFF. The CDR3 coding sequence is TGTGCCAGCAGTTATCATCCGGGCTCCGGGGAGCTGTTTTTT. The chain joins TRBV6-5 to TRBJ2-2, with no clear D. There are 14 residues in the CDR3. Germline values: CDR1 MNHEY, CDR2 SVGAGI. With 3 bases removed from V and 6 bases from J, the gap between germline ends came to 11 bases.

As DNA, the CDR3 is TGTGCCAGTAGTCCCTGGACAGGGGCGGTCGGCGAGCAGTACTTC. Protein sequence: CASSPWTGAVGEQYF. The rearrangement joins TRBV19 to TRBJ2-7, with 9 bases that match TRBD1. The germline V gene has CDR1 LNHDA and CDR2 SQIVND (reference sequence). The CDR3 contains 15 residues. The junction had 11 bases not matched to a gene; V was cut back by 5 bases and J by 6 bases.

CDR3 in DNA: TGTGCGGAAAGGCAGGGGGGGACCGGGGAGCTGTTTTTT. The encoded protein is CAERQGGTGELFF. The rearrangement links TRBV6-1 to TRBJ2-2; D is possibly TRBD1 or TRBD2 (7 bases each). The germline V gene encodes CDR1 MNHNS and CDR2 SASEGT. The CDR3 has 13 residues.

The rearrangement links TRBV28 to TRBJ1-5; D is possibly TRBD1 (5 bases). CDR1 and CDR2 from the germline V gene are MDHEN and SYDVKM. Trimming shortened V by 4 bases and J by 3 bases, and 13 bases separated the two germline ends. The CDR3 totals 15 residues. The CDR3 DNA is TGTGCCAGCAGTTATACCGGGGCATACAATCAGCCCCAGCATTTT. This encodes CASSYTGAYNQPQHF.

This clone has only one observation. The J gene is TRBJ2-5, the V gene TRBV30; D not certain. The ends were cut back, 4 bases at V and 7 bases at J, with 10 bases in the middle. There are 11 residues in the CDR3. Germline loops: CDR1 GTSNPN, CDR2 SVGIG (reference sequence). CDR3 amino acids: CAWTRSGTQYF. CDR3 bases: TGTGCCTGGACACGATCCGGGACCCAGTACTTC.

A single count supports this clone. The J gene is TRBJ2-7, the V gene TRBV5-1; TRBD1 matches at 8 bases. Germline V gene data show CDR1 as SGHRS and CDR2 as YFSETQ. CDR3 length: 15 residues. The V and J ends lost 4 bases and 0 bases, in that order; junction bases with no gene match: 6. The CDR3 is CASSQGATLSYEQYF. CDR3 coding DNA: TGCGCCAGCAGCCAGGGGGCCACCCTCTCCTACGAGCAGTACTTC.

This sequence joins TRBV27 and TRBJ2-7; the match to TRBD1 covers 7 bases. The CDR3 has 15 residues. Trimming removed 1 base from V and 0 bases from J; junction bases left unmatched: 3. The germline V gene encodes CDR1 MNHEY and CDR2 SMNVEV (reference sequence). CDR3: CASSLLGTVSYEQYF. The CDR3 DNA follows: TGTGCCAGCAGTTTATTGGGGACAGTCTCCTACGAGCAGTACTTC.

The chain employs TRBV27 and TRBJ2-2, with D perhaps assigned TRBD1 or TRBD2 (7 bases each). With 8 bases removed from V and 7 bases from J, the gap between germline ends came to 14 bases. The CDR3 is made up of 13 amino acids. Germline-derived CDR1 and CDR2 are MNHEY and SMNVEV (reference sequence). In DNA form, the CDR3 reads TGTGCCAGCGTCGACAGGGAGGGCGGGGAGCTGTTTTTT. This gives the protein CASVDREGGELFF.

This clone was observed a few times. The chain combines TRBV2 with TRBJ2-1, with D possibly TRBD1 on 6 matching bases. V was clipped by 6 bases and J by 7 bases, with 10 bases between them. Looked up from germline, CDR1 is SNHLY and CDR2 is FYNNEI. The CDR3 extends over 12 amino acids. CDR3 sequence reads: CASSQQGNEQFF. The CDR3 coding sequence is TGTGCCAGCAGCCAACAGGGAAATGAGCAGTTCTTC.

The chain joins TRBV27 to TRBJ1-5, with 7 bases identical to TRBD1. J lost 9 bases, V lost 4 bases, and 6 bases had no gene match. The germline V gene has CDR1 MNHEY and CDR2 SMNVEV (reference sequence). The CDR3 contains 13 residues. DNA for the CDR3: TGTGCCAGCAGTTCGGGACAGTTGGGGCCCCAGCATTTT. It encodes CASSSGQLGPQHF.

The gene calls are TRBV5-5 and TRBJ2-3; D gene uncertain. CDR3 size: 13 residues. V lost 4 bases, J lost 3 bases, and 9 bases lay in between. The germline CDR1 and CDR2 sequences are SGHKS and YYEKEE (reference sequence). CDR3 sequence (DNA): TGTGCCAGCAGCCTCGACCGTACAGATACGCAGTATTTT. It encodes CASSLDRTDTQYF.

The V and J genes are TRBV29-1 and TRBJ2-3; D gene uncertain. With 7 bases removed from V and 4 bases from J, the gap between germline ends came to 6 bases. The germline V gene has CDR1 SQVTM and CDR2 ANQGSEA. This CDR3 spans 10 amino acids. The CDR3: CSALSDTQYF. In DNA, the CDR3 is TGCAGCGCACTTTCAGATACGCAGTATTTT.

V usage is TRBV5-1 and J usage is TRBJ2-7; 9 bases map to TRBD2. This CDR3 has 15 residues. The germline V gene has CDR1 SGHRS and CDR2 YFSETQ. J was trimmed by 5 bases and V by 4 bases; bases with no gene match: 10. The CDR3 nucleotides read TGCGCCAGCAGCCACCCCGGGACTAGCTTCCACGAGCAGTACTTC. This encodes CASSHPGTSFHEQYF.

The genes are TRBV11-2 and TRBJ1-6; D gene ambiguous. The V and J ends lost 1 base and 9 bases respectively, with 7 bases between them. Germline CDR1 SGHAT, CDR2 FQNNGV. The CDR3 runs to 13 residues. Written as DNA, the CDR3 is TGTGCCAGCAGCTTAGGTTTGGGTTCACCCCTCCACTTT. It is translated as CASSLGLGSPLHF.